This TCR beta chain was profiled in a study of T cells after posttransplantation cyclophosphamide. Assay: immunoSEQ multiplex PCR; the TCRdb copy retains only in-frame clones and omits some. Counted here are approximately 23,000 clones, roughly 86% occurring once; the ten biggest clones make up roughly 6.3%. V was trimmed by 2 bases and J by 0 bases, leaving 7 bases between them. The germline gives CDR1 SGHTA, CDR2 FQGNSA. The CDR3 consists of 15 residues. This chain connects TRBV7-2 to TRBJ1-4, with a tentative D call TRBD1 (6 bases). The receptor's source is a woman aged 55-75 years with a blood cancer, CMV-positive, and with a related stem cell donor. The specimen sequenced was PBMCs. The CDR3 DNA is TGTGCCAGCAGCTTAAGGACAGCAACTAATGAAAAACTGTTTTTT. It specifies CASSLRTATNEKLFF.